These T cell receptor beta chains were read from a single sample in a study of cytomegalovirus exposure and HLA in healthy donors. The data were produced by immunoSEQ multiplex PCR, yet TCRdb's version contains in-frame clones alone and is incomplete. The sample has 84,000 or so clones, roughly 80% seen once. The sample comprised PBMCs. These receptors were obtained from a woman between 45 and 65 years old in good health and CMV-seronegative. CDR3s include the opening cysteine and the closing phenylalanine or tryptophan. A D gene is named only where the DNA matches it firmly. Some rows have no size entry. The others give once, few or many, or a class for an expanded clone.

V gene: TRBV5-5; clone size: NA; D gene: TRBD1; J gene: TRBJ1-5; CDR3 protein: CASSWVGQGMNQPQHF; CDR3 DNA: TGTGCCAGCAGCTGGGTTGGACAGGGGATGAATCAGCCCCAGCATTTT
V gene: TRBV7-7; clone size: NA; D gene: TRBD2; J gene: TRBJ2-7; CDR3 protein: CASSLAPGLAGGEQYF; CDR3 DNA: TGTGCTAGCAGCTTAGCGCCCGGCCTAGCGGGAGGCGAGCAGTACTTC
V gene: TRBV13; clone size: once; D gene: TRBD1; J gene: TRBJ2-1; CDR3 protein: CASSLRDSLLYNEQFF; CDR3 DNA: TGTGCCAGCAGCTTAAGGGACAGTCTTTTGTACAATGAGCAGTTCTTC
V gene: TRBV19; clone size: few; D gene: NA; J gene: TRBJ2-1; CDR3 protein: CASSIGWRGRSSYNEQFF; CDR3 DNA: TGTGCCAGTAGTATCGGGTGGCGGGGTAGAAGCTCCTACAATGAGCAGTTCTTC
V gene: TRBV2; clone size: NA; D gene: NA; J gene: TRBJ1-5; CDR3 protein: CASKARENQPQHF; CDR3 DNA: TGTGCCAGCAAGGCCAGGGAAAATCAGCCCCAGCATTTT
V gene: TRBV18; clone size: NA; D gene: NA; J gene: TRBJ2-7; CDR3 protein: CASSRGTNEQYF; CDR3 DNA: TGTGCCAGCTCGCGAGGAACTAACGAGCAGTACTTC
V gene: TRBV7-9; clone size: NA; D gene: TRBD1; J gene: TRBJ2-1; CDR3 protein: CASSPLLSQGNEQFF; CDR3 DNA: TGTGCCAGCAGCCCACTACTTTCACAGGGGAATGAGCAGTTCTTC
V gene: TRBV5-1; clone size: NA; D gene: NA; J gene: TRBJ2-5; CDR3 protein: CASSLAQETQYF; CDR3 DNA: TGCGCCAGCAGCCTAGCACAAGAGACCCAGTACTTC
V gene: TRBV4-1; clone size: NA; D gene: NA; J gene: TRBJ1-2; CDR3 protein: CASSQDSFYGYTF; CDR3 DNA: TGCGCCAGCAGCCAAGATTCGTTCTATGGCTACACCTTC
V gene: TRBV6-4; clone size: NA; D gene: TRBD1; J gene: TRBJ1-1; CDR3 protein: CASSRETGRRVEAFF; CDR3 DNA: TGTGCCAGCAGCCGAGAGACAGGGCGACGGGTCGAAGCTTTCTTT
V gene: TRBV5-1; clone size: NA; D gene: NA; J gene: TRBJ1-1; CDR3 protein: CASSYGGGTTEAFF; CDR3 DNA: TGCGCCAGCAGCTATGGCGGGGGGACCACTGAAGCTTTCTTT
V gene: TRBV30; clone size: once; D gene: NA; J gene: TRBJ1-2; CDR3 protein: CAWSGPGLYTF; CDR3 DNA: TGTGCCTGGAGTGGACCGGGACTCTACACCTTC
V gene: TRBV6-1; clone size: NA; D gene: NA; J gene: TRBJ1-1; CDR3 protein: CASSDTLTEAFF; CDR3 DNA: TGTGCCAGCAGCGACACCCTAACTGAAGCTTTCTTT
V gene: TRBV29-1; clone size: NA; D gene: TRBD1; J gene: TRBJ1-2; CDR3 protein: CSVYTGGGGYTF; CDR3 DNA: TGCAGCGTGTATACAGGGGGGGGTGGCTACACCTTC
V gene: TRBV6-6; clone size: NA; D gene: NA; J gene: TRBJ2-3; CDR3 protein: CASSPDKTTDTQYF; CDR3 DNA: TGTGCCAGCAGCCCAGACAAGACCACAGATACGCAGTATTTT
V gene: TRBV28; clone size: NA; D gene: NA; J gene: TRBJ1-5; CDR3 protein: CASSLGTQLQPQHF; CDR3 DNA: TGTGCCAGCAGTTTGGGGACACAACTTCAGCCCCAGCATTTT
V gene: TRBV27; clone size: NA; D gene: NA; J gene: TRBJ1-1; CDR3 protein: CTSSLLGTATEAFF; CDR3 DNA: TGTACCAGCAGTTTGTTGGGCACGGCCACTGAAGCTTTCTTT
V gene: TRBV27; clone size: few; D gene: TRBD2; J gene: TRBJ2-5; CDR3 protein: CASSSPGLAETQYF; CDR3 DNA: TGTGCCAGCAGTTCCCCGGGACTAGCGGAGACCCAGTACTTC
V gene: TRBV5-6; clone size: NA; D gene: NA; J gene: TRBJ2-5; CDR3 protein: CASSLGLARETQYF; CDR3 DNA: TGTGCCAGCAGCTTGGGACTGGCCCGGGAGACCCAGTACTTC
V gene: TRBV9; clone size: NA; D gene: TRBD1; J gene: TRBJ1-2; CDR3 protein: CASSADRGNYGYTF; CDR3 DNA: TGTGCCAGCAGCGCGGACAGGGGAAACTATGGCTACACCTTC
V gene: TRBV29-1; clone size: NA; D gene: NA; J gene: TRBJ2-3; CDR3 protein: CSVDEPRRGTDTQYF; CDR3 DNA: TGCAGCGTTGATGAGCCGAGGAGGGGTACAGATACGCAGTATTTT
V gene: TRBV20-1; clone size: NA; D gene: NA; J gene: TRBJ2-7; CDR3 protein: CSADIPAGQYF; CDR3 DNA: TGCAGCGCCGATATCCCGGCGGGGCAGTACTTC
V gene: TRBV4-1; clone size: NA; D gene: TRBD1; J gene: TRBJ2-7; CDR3 protein: CASSQTRDRGVYEQYF; CDR3 DNA: TGCGCCAGCAGCCAAACCCGGGACAGGGGGGTGTACGAGCAGTACTTC